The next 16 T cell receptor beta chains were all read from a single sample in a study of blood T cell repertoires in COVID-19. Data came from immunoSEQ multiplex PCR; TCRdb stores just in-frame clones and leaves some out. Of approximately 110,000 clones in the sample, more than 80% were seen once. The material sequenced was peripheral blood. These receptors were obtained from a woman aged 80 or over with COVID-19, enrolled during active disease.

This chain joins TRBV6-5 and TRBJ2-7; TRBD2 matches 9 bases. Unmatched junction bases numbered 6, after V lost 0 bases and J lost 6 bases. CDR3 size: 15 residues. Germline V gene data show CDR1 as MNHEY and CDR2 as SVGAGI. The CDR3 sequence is CASSYSPSGTGEQYF. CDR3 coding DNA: TGTGCCAGCAGTTACTCGCCTAGCGGGACTGGCGAGCAGTACTTC.

The CDR3 spells CASSPQGQMEKLFF. The CDR3, as DNA: TGTGCCAGCTCACCACAAGGACAGATGGAAAAACTGTTTTTT. This sequence joins TRBV18 and TRBJ1-4, with D possibly TRBD1 on 6 matching bases. The CDR3 is made up of 14 amino acids. Trimming took off 1 base at V and 8 bases at J, with 11 bases between the two ends. Germline V lookup: CDR1 KGHSH, CDR2 LQKENI.

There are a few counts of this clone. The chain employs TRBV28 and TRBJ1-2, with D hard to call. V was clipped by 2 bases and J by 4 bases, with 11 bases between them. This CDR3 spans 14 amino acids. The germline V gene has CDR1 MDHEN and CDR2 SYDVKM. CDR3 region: CASSLIPTLYGYTF. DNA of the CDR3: TGTGCCAGCAGTTTAATTCCGACTCTCTATGGCTACACCTTC.

The CDR3 DNA follows: TGTGCCACCGAGAGGGTGGCAGGGGCAAAGAATGAAAAACTGTTTTTT. This translates into CATERVAGAKNEKLFF. The V call is TRBV19, the J call TRBJ1-4; D is perhaps TRBD1 (6 bases). Trimming cost V 10 bases and J 5 bases, with 23 bases left between them. CDR3 length equals 16 residues. Germline loops: CDR1 LNHDA, CDR2 SQIVND (reference sequence).

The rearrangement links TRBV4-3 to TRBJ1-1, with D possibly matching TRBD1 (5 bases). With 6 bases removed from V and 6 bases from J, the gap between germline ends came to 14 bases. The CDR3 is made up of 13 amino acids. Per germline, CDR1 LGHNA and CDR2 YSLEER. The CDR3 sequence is CASRQTAMAEAFF. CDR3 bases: TGCGCCAGCAGGCAGACAGCTATGGCTGAAGCTTTCTTT.

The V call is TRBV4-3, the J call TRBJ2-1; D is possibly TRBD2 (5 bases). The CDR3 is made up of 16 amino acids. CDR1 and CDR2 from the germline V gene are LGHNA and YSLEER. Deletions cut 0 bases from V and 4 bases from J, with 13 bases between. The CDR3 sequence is CASSQDPKRPYNEQFF. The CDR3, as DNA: TGCGCCAGCAGCCAAGACCCAAAGCGGCCATACAATGAGCAGTTCTTC.

CDR3 in amino acids: CAISDQAGGDTQYF. CDR3 sequence (DNA): TGTGCCATCAGTGATCAAGCGGGAGGAGATACGCAGTATTTT. V gene TRBV10-3 combines with J gene TRBJ2-3, with 9 nucleotides matching TRBD2. This CDR3 is built from 14 residues. V shed 3 bases, J shed 5 bases, and the junction held 3 bases outside the gene matches. CDR1 ENHRY and CDR2 SYGVKD come from the germline V gene.

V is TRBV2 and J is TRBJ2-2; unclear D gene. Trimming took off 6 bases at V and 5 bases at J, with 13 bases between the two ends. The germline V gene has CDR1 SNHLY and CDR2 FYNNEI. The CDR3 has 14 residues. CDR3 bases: TGTGCCAGCAGATCGATCAGTGAAACCGGGGAGCTGTTTTTT. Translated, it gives CASRSISETGELFF.

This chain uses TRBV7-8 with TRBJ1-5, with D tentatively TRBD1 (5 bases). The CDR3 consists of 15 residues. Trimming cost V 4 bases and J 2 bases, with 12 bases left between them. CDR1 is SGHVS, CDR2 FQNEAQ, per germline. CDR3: CASSSQGLGNQPQHF. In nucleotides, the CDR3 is TGTGCCAGCAGCTCCCAGGGTTTAGGCAATCAGCCCCAGCATTTT.

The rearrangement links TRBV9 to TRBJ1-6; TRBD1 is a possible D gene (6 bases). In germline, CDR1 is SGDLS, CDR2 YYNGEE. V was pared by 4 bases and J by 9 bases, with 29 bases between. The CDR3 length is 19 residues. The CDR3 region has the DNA TGTGCCAGCAGCTATACCCCGGGGAATGGACAGATTAGGAGTTCACCCCTCCACTTT. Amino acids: CASSYTPGNGQIRSSPLHF.

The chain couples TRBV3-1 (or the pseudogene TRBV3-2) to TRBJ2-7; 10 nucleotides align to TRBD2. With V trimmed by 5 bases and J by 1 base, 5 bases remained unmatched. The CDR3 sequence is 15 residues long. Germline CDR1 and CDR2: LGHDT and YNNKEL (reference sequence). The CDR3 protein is CASSSRTSGSYEQYF. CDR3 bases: TGTGCCAGCAGCTCTCGGACTAGCGGTTCCTACGAGCAGTACTTC.

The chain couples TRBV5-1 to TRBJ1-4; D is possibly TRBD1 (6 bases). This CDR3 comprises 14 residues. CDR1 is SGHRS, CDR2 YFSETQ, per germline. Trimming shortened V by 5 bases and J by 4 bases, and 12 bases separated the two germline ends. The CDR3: CASSVQGDNEKLFF. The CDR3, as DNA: TGCGCCAGCAGTGTACAGGGAGATAATGAAAAACTGTTTTTT.

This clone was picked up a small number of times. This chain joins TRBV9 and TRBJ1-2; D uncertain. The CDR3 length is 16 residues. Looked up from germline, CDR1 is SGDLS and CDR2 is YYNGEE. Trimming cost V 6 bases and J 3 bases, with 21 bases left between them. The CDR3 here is CASTQIAVPGDYGYTF. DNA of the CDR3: TGTGCCAGCACCCAAATAGCTGTCCCGGGAGACTATGGCTACACCTTC.

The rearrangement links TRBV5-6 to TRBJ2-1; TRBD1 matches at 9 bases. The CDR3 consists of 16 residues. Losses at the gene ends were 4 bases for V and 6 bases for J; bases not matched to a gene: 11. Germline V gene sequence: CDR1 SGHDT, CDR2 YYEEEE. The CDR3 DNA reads TGTGCCAGCAGCCCCATGGGACAGGGTTCCCTCAATGAGCAGTTCTTC. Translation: CASSPMGQGSLNEQFF.

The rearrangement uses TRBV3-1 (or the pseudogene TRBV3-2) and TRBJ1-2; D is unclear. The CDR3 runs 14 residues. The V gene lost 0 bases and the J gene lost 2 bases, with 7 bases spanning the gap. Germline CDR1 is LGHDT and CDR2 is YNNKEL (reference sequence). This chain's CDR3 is CASSQDPVNYGYTF. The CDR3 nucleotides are TGTGCCAGCAGCCAAGATCCAGTCAACTATGGCTACACCTTC.

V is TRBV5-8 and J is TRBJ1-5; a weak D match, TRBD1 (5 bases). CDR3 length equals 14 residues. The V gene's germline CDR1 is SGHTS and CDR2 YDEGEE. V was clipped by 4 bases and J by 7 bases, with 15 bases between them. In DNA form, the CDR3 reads TGTGCCAGCAGCCTTGTCGGGGGAGGCCAGCCCCAGCATTTT. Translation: CASSLVGGGQPQHF.